Listed below are T cell receptor beta chains from one sample, sequenced in a study of blood T cell repertoires in COVID-19. The table came from immunoSEQ multiplex PCR; TCRdb's copy has only in-frame clones and leaves some out. Of fewer than 450,000 clones detected, approximately 87% appear once; the ten largest clones hold about 6%. The sample taken for sequencing was peripheral blood. These receptors all stem from a woman aged 45 to 65 with COVID-19, enrolled during active disease. The CDR3 runs from the conserved cysteine through the conserved F or W. Each record gives: V gene, D gene, clone size, J gene, CDR3 protein, CDR3 DNA. The D gene is left open where the match is weak. The size entry is marked missing in some rows and otherwise reads once, few, many or a size class.

TRBV5-5	NA	NA	TRBJ2-7	CASTPWASSYEQYF	TGTGCCAGCACCCCCTGGGCGTCCTCCTACGAGCAGTACTTC
TRBV18	NA	NA	TRBJ1-1	CASSRDTYTEAFF	TGTGCCAGCTCACGAGACACATACACTGAAGCTTTCTTT
TRBV5-6	TRBD2	NA	TRBJ2-1	CASSQSLAGGFNEQFF	TGTGCCAGCAGCCAGAGCCTAGCGGGAGGATTCAATGAGCAGTTCTTC
TRBV7-9	NA	NA	TRBJ1-4	CASSPTGREKLFF	TGTGCCAGCAGCCCCACCGGTCGAGAAAAACTGTTTTTT
TRBV30	TRBD1	NA	TRBJ1-1	CAWRGQLNTEAFF	TGTGCCTGGAGGGGACAGCTGAACACTGAAGCTTTCTTT
TRBV5-8	NA	NA	TRBJ2-7	CASSRLVVPYEQYF	TGTGCCAGCAGCCGACTAGTCGTCCCCTACGAGCAGTACTTC
TRBV29-1	NA	NA	TRBJ2-7	CSVEEGHYEQYF	TGCAGCGTTGAAGAGGGGCACTACGAGCAGTACTTC
TRBV27	NA	NA	TRBJ1-4	CASSSITTVEKLFF	TGTGCCAGCAGTTCTATTACTACCGTTGAAAAACTGTTTTTT
TRBV7-2	TRBD2	NA	TRBJ2-2	CASSLGNLAGDPSGELFF	TGTGCCAGCAGCTTAGGGAATCTAGCGGGAGACCCGAGCGGGGAGCTGTTTTTT
TRBV24-1	NA	NA	TRBJ2-2	CATSDLTQNTGELFF	TGTGCCACCAGTGATTTGACTCAGAACACCGGGGAGCTGTTTTTT
TRBV2	NA	NA	TRBJ2-2	CASSAGGRQTGELFF	TGTGCCAGCAGTGCTGGGGGGAGACAGACCGGGGAGCTGTTTTTT
TRBV29-1	NA	NA	TRBJ1-1	CSVVLDSYRDTEAFF	TGCAGCGTTGTTCTGGACAGCTATAGGGACACTGAAGCTTTCTTT
TRBV5-1	TRBD2	NA	TRBJ2-3	CASSLLSGRGTDTQYF	TGCGCCAGCAGCTTACTTAGCGGGAGAGGCACAGATACGCAGTATTTT
TRBV2	TRBD1	NA	TRBJ1-2	CASSATGEMSYTF	TGTGCCAGCAGTGCGACAGGGGAAATGAGCTACACCTTC
TRBV6-5	NA	NA	TRBJ1-2	CASSYAASSNYGYTF	TGTGCCAGCAGTTACGCGGCCTCCTCTAACTATGGCTACACCTTC
TRBV6-5	NA	NA	TRBJ1-1	CASSYDRTDNTEAFF	TGTGCCAGCAGTTACGATAGGACAGATAACACTGAAGCTTTCTTT
TRBV18	TRBD1	NA	TRBJ2-7	CASLPGQNYEQYF	TGTGCCAGCTTACCGGGACAGAACTACGAGCAGTACTTC
TRBV5-1	NA	NA	TRBJ1-2	CASSLETASVSGYTF	TGCGCCAGCAGCTTGGAGACAGCCTCCGTCTCCGGCTACACCTTC
TRBV7-8	NA	once	TRBJ1-2	CASSLSTLGDYGYTF	TGTGCCAGCAGCTTAAGCACTCTGGGAGATTATGGCTACACCTTC
TRBV27	NA	NA	TRBJ2-6	CASSLSATSGANVLTF	TGTGCCAGCAGTTTATCGGCCACCTCTGGGGCCAACGTCCTGACTTTC
TRBV3-1/TRBV3-2	TRBD1	NA	TRBJ2-5	CASSHRLGQEGSRETQYF	TGTGCCAGCAGCCATCGCTTGGGACAGGAGGGTAGCAGGGAGACCCAGTACTTC
TRBV7-9	TRBD1	NA	TRBJ1-2	CASSTGQALRSGYTF	TGTGCCAGCAGCACCGGACAGGCCCTAAGGTCAGGCTACACCTTC
TRBV4-2	TRBD1	NA	TRBJ1-1	CASSQGTGGNEAFF	TGTGCCAGCAGCCAAGGGACAGGGGGAAATGAAGCTTTCTTT
TRBV3-1/TRBV3-2	TRBD1	NA	TRBJ2-4	CASSQGAGGSRFIQYF	TGTGCCAGCAGCCAAGGGGCAGGGGGCTCGCGGTTCATTCAGTACTTC
TRBV7-2	TRBD2	NA	TRBJ2-7	CASSLGLARSVYEQYF	TGTGCCAGCAGCTTAGGACTAGCGCGTTCAGTCTACGAGCAGTACTTC
TRBV24-1	NA	NA	TRBJ2-5	CATSAPDLIQETQYF	TGTGCCACCAGTGCCCCGGACTTAATCCAAGAGACCCAGTACTTC
TRBV6-6	TRBD1	NA	TRBJ1-1	CASRFFRTGDYTEAFF	TGTGCCAGCAGATTCTTTAGGACAGGGGATTACACTGAAGCTTTCTTT
TRBV5-6	NA	NA	TRBJ2-1	CASSLLGTDHYNEQFF	TGTGCCAGCAGCTTGTTAGGGACTGACCACTACAATGAGCAGTTCTTC
TRBV12-5	NA	once	TRBJ2-7	CASGLKDSSYEQYF	TGTGCTAGTGGTCTGAAGGACAGTTCCTACGAGCAGTACTTC
TRBV11-2	TRBD1	NA	TRBJ2-7	CASSLDTRTGRLEVQYF	TGTGCCAGCAGCTTAGACACCCGGACAGGACGCCTGGAGGTGCAGTACTTC
TRBV6-5	TRBD1	NA	TRBJ1-3	CASSLQGAAGNTIYF	TGTGCCAGCAGTTTACAGGGGGCGGCTGGAAACACCATATATTTT
TRBV5-5	TRBD1	NA	TRBJ2-1	CASSQGQGYNEQFF	TGTGCCAGCAGCCAGGGACAGGGATACAATGAGCAGTTCTTC
TRBV19	TRBD1	NA	TRBJ1-1	CASSVTGVMNTEAFF	TGTGCCAGTAGTGTTACAGGGGTCATGAACACTGAAGCTTTCTTT
TRBV3-1/TRBV3-2	NA	NA	TRBJ1-1	CASSQVRTAEAFF	TGTGCCAGCAGCCAAGTGAGGACAGCTGAAGCTTTCTTT
TRBV30	NA	NA	TRBJ1-3	CAWSVEWGGRDSRNTIYF	TGTGCCTGGAGTGTTGAGTGGGGGGGGCGCGATTCGAGAAACACCATATATTTT
TRBV9	NA	NA	TRBJ2-1	CASSDSSYNEQFF	TGTGCCAGCAGCGACAGCTCCTACAATGAGCAGTTCTTC
TRBV28	NA	few	TRBJ1-5	CASSWRYQPQHF	TGTGCCAGCAGTTGGAGATATCAGCCCCAGCATTTT
TRBV10-3	NA	NA	TRBJ2-5	CAISEFAVQETQYF	TGTGCCATCAGTGAGTTCGCGGTGCAAGAGACCCAGTACTTC
TRBV7-9	NA	NA	TRBJ2-7	CASSLAGWDIFHEQYF	TGTGCCAGCAGCTTAGCGGGATGGGACATTTTCCACGAGCAGTACTTC